The rows below give T cell receptor beta chains drawn from one sample of a study of T cells after yellow fever vaccination. TCRdb reanalysed the 5' RACE reads using MiXCR and keeps one entry per CDR3 protein. The sample has about 510,000 distinct CDR3 sequences; roughly 22% are singletons. Here the sequenced sample was PBMCs, taken 20 to 25 days after the first yellow fever vaccination. These receptors originate from a man aged 18 to 30 who received the YFV17D yellow fever vaccine. The CDR3 runs from the conserved cysteine through the conserved F or W. The D gene is left open where the match is weak. Size values are once, few and many counts, or a class for expanded clones, and some rows have none.

D gene	V gene	J gene	clone size	CDR3 DNA	CDR3 protein
NA	TRBV29-1	TRBJ1-4	many	TGCAGCGCAAATGTCGGCGGCCGTAATGAAAAACTGTTTTTT	CSANVGGRNEKLFF
TRBD2	TRBV24-1	TRBJ2-1	NA	TGTGCCACCAGTGATTCGGGTGAGAGCGGGGGGGCCCATGAGCAGTTCTTC	CATSDSGESGGAHEQFF
NA	TRBV5-5	TRBJ1-2	few	TGTGCCAGCAGCTTTGAGCCGGGGGTGGACTATGGCTACACCTTC	CASSFEPGVDYGYTF
NA	TRBV6-2/TRBV6-3	TRBJ1-2	NA	TGTGCCAGCACCCGGCACGAGGTTAACAATGGCTACACCTTC	CASTRHEVNNGYTF
TRBD2	TRBV4-1	TRBJ2-2	few	TGCGCCAGCAGCCACGGGGGACTAGGGACTTTAAACACCGGGGAGCTGTTTTTT	CASSHGGLGTLNTGELFF
NA	TRBV6-1	TRBJ2-3	NA	TGTGCCAGCAGTGGCTCAGGGTTCTCCACAGATACGCAGTATTTT	CASSGSGFSTDTQYF
TRBD2	TRBV18	TRBJ2-1	NA	TGTGCCAGCTCACCACGGGAGGGGCATGAGCAGTTCTTC	CASSPREGHEQFF
NA	TRBV5-5	TRBJ2-1	NA	TGTGCCAGCAGCTTGGTTGGCAGGGTCAATGAGCAGTTCTTC	CASSLVGRVNEQFF
NA	TRBV30	TRBJ1-2	few	TGTGCCTGGAGTACAGGATCTAACTATGGCTACACCTTC	CAWSTGSNYGYTF
NA	TRBV5-1	TRBJ2-3	NA	TGCGCCAGCAGCTTCGGGGGTATCAGCACAGATACGCAGTATTTT	CASSFGGISTDTQYF
TRBD2	TRBV20-1	TRBJ2-3	few	TGCAGTGCCCCAGTCAGGACTAGCGCGGCAGATACGCAGTATTTT	CSAPVRTSAADTQYF
NA	TRBV10-3	TRBJ1-1	NA	TGTGCCACCGGGTCCGGTATGAACACTGAAGCTTTCTTT	CATGSGMNTEAFF
NA	TRBV7-9	TRBJ1-1	NA	TGTGCCAGCAGCTGGCGTCTGGAACCGGGGGCTGAAGCTTTCTTT	CASSWRLEPGAEAFF
TRBD1	TRBV9	TRBJ1-2	NA	TGTGCCAGCAGCGTAGGTGGACAGGAGGGGTATGGCTACACCTTC	CASSVGGQEGYGYTF
TRBD1	TRBV15	TRBJ2-3	NA	TGTGCCACCAGCTATCGACAGGGGGCATCGGATACGCAGTATTTT	CATSYRQGASDTQYF
NA	TRBV12-3/TRBV12-4	TRBJ1-2	NA	TGTGCCAGCAGTCTACAAAGAACAGCGTACACCTTC	CASSLQRTAYTF
NA	TRBV7-8	TRBJ2-7	NA	TGTGCCAGCAGCTTCCTGGACGTTGGAAGTTATGAGCAGTACTTC	CASSFLDVGSYEQYF
TRBD1	TRBV12-5	TRBJ2-7	NA	TGTGCTAGTGGTTTGGTATCGGACAGGGACGAGCAGTACTTC	CASGLVSDRDEQYF
NA	TRBV6-1	TRBJ2-7	NA	TGTGCCAGCAACCCGCCGTGGGGGTCCCCATTGTACGAGCAGTACTTC	CASNPPWGSPLYEQYF
NA	TRBV2	TRBJ2-3	few	TGTGCCAGCAGTGAAGCCCCGAAGCAGTATTTT	CASSEAPKQYF
NA	TRBV27	TRBJ2-1	NA	TGTGCCAGCAGTGCCGTAGGATCCTACAATGAGCAGTTCTTC	CASSAVGSYNEQFF
NA	TRBV5-1	TRBJ1-4	once	TGCGCCAGCGGCGCGGGACAACTTGCAACTAATGAAAAACTGTTTTTT	CASGAGQLATNEKLFF
NA	TRBV2	TRBJ2-7	NA	TGTGCCAGTCAGACAGCGTCCTACGAGCAGTACTTC	CASQTASYEQYF
TRBD2	TRBV5-1	TRBJ2-1	NA	TGCGCCAGCAGCTCCCGCCCTACTAGCGGGGGGGTAAGCTCCTACAATGAGCAGTTCTTC	CASSSRPTSGGVSSYNEQFF
NA	TRBV7-2	TRBJ1-1	few	TGTGCCAGCAGCCCTAGAGCGAGGAACACTGAAGCTTTCTTT	CASSPRARNTEAFF
NA	TRBV20-1	TRBJ1-5	NA	TGCAGTGCTAGTAAGGGGGATCAGCCCCAGCATTTT	CSASKGDQPQHF
TRBD2	TRBV7-2	TRBJ2-3	NA	TGTGCCAGCAGCTTTAGCGGGGGGCGCACAGATACGCAGTATTTT	CASSFSGGRTDTQYF
NA	TRBV6-1	TRBJ2-3	few	TGTGCCAGCGCCGGGCGGGCAGCCACAGATACGCAGTATTTT	CASAGRAATDTQYF
TRBD1	TRBV20-1	TRBJ1-2	many	TGCAGTGCCCCCACAGGGGGCTCAGCTAACTATGGCTACACCTTC	CSAPTGGSANYGYTF